This T cell receptor beta chain was recovered during a study of blood T cell repertoires in COVID-19. CDR3 length equals 14 residues. The germline V gene encodes CDR1 SGHRS and CDR2 YFSETQ. The junction had 4 bases not matched to a gene; V was cut back by 2 bases and J by 4 bases. Some clones are missing from TCRdb's copy, which holds only in-frame ones; the method was immunoSEQ multiplex PCR. Of some 230,000 clones in the sample, about 80% were seen once. What was sequenced was PBMCs or T cells enriched from blood (not recorded which). The rearrangement joins TRBV5-1 to TRBJ2-5; 8 bases fit TRBD2. The receptor comes from a man aged 35-49 years who had recovered from COVID-19. The CDR3 reads CASSLAGVAETQYF. DNA of the CDR3: TGCGCCAGCAGCTTAGCGGGAGTAGCAGAGACCCAGTACTTC.